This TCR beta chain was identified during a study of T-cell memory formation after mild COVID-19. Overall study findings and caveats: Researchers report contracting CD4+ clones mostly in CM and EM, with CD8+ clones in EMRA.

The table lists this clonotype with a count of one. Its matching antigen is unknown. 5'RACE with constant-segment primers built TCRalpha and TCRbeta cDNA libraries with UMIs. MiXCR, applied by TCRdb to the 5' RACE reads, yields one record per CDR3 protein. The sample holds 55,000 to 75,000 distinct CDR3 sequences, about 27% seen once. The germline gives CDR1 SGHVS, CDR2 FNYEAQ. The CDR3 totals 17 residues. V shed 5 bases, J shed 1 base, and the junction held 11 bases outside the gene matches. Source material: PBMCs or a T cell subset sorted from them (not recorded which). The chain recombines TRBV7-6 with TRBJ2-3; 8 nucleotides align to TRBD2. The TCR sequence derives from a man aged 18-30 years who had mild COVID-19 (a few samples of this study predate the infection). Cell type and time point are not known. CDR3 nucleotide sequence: TGTGCCAGCAGCCTAGAGGTCAGCGGGGGAGGCACAGATACGCAGTATTTT. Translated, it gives CASSLEVSGGGTDTQYF.